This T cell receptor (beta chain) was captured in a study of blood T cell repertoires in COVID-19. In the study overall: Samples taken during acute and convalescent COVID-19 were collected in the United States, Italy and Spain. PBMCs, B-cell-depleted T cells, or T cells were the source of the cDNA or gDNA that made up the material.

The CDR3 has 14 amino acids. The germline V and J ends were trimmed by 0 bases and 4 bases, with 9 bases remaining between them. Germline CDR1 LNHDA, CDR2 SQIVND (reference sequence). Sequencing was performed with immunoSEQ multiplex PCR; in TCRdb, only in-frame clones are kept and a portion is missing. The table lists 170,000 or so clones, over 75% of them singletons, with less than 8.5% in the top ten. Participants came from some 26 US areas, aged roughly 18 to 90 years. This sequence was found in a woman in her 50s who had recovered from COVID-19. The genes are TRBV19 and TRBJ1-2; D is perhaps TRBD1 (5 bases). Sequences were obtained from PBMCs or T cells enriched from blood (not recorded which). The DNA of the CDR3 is TGTGCCAGTAGTATAGAGAGGAGGGGCTATGGCTACACCTTC. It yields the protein CASSIERRGYGYTF.